This entry describes one TCR beta chain. Researchers amplified the TCR beta CDR3 regions from RNA transcripts. HTBI primers were used for first-round RT-PCR of the TCR CDR3. TCRdb reprocessed the multiplex PCR reads via MiXCR and lists one record per CDR3 protein. The sample lists a few hundred thousand distinct CDR3 sequences; 17% were seen once. Per the germline V gene, CDR1 is SGDLS and CDR2 is YYNGEE. The CDR3 loop spans 17 amino acids. With V trimmed by 1 base and J by 5 bases, 12 bases remained unmatched. This specimen comes from a study of T cells in Graves' hyperthyroidism and ophthalmopathy. Diagnosis relied on clinical symptoms, serum thyroxine and TRAb, thyroid ultrasound and orbital computed tomography.

Sequences were obtained from blood. The receptor was derived from a woman aged 18 to 35 with Graves' ophthalmopathy. The J gene is TRBJ1-2, the V gene TRBV9; TRBD1 agrees at 9 bases. CDR3 loop: CASSVNERDREPYGYTF. CDR3 sequence (DNA): TGTGCCAGCAGCGTAAACGAAAGGGACAGGGAGCCATATGGCTACACCTTC.